The present entry profiles one T cell receptor (beta chain) with its context. Its cognate antigen is unknown. Clinical Activity Scores of at least 3, NOSPECS grades of at least 4 and durations under 3 months characterized ophthalmopathy patients. From more than 9.5 ml of fresh peripheral blood, PBMCs were isolated. These data belong to a study of T cells in Graves' hyperthyroidism and ophthalmopathy. General study findings and limits: Ophthalmopathy got predicted by the model a median approximately 6.3 months before its onset. Most thyroid clonotypes with frequency above 0.001 were detected in blood.

RNA transcripts provided the source from which TCR beta CDR3 regions were amplified. TCR CDR3 regions were first amplified by RT-PCR with HTBI primers. TCRdb called the multiplex PCR reads again in MiXCR, with one record for every CDR3 protein. Here the sample spans roughly 640,000 distinct CDR3 sequences, more than 15% being singletons. Sequenced: blood. This receptor was taken from a woman aged 35 to 49 with Graves' ophthalmopathy.

CDR3 sequence reads: CSAPNRGGGGGTGELFF. In DNA form, the CDR3 reads TGCAGTGCCCCGAATAGGGGGGGCGGGGGAGGCACCGGGGAGCTGTTTTTT. The chain carries TRBV20-1 and TRBJ2-2, with D possibly TRBD2 on 7 matching bases. CDR3 length equals 17 residues. Trimming took off 6 bases at V and 4 bases at J, with 24 bases between the two ends. The germline V gene has CDR1 DFQATT and CDR2 SNEGSKA (reference sequence).